This TCR beta chain was captured by sequencing in a study of cytomegalovirus exposure and HLA in healthy donors. A note on this clone: Antigen specificity is unknown.

Study-wide findings and caveats: Rarity marked most TCR sequences, yet some public TCRs occurred in many donors.

The PCR employed 60 Vbeta primers together with 13 Jbeta primers. Libraries were prepared by immunoSEQ multiplex PCR; TCRdb keeps only in-frame clonotypes and omits some of them. The sample records about 120,000 clones, nearly 80% being singletons. The CDR3 is made up of 16 amino acids. Germline-derived CDR1 and CDR2 are SGHTA and FQGTGA. V lost 1 base, J lost 5 bases, and 7 bases stayed unmatched. Sequencing was done on a sample of PBMCs. The J gene is TRBJ2-3, the V gene TRBV7-3, with 9 bases identical to TRBD2. The sequence was obtained from a woman under 40 in good health and CMV-seropositive. The CDR3 sequence: CASSLMGGGAIDTQYF. The CDR3 DNA is TGTGCCAGCAGCTTAATGGGCGGGGGGGCCATAGATACGCAGTATTTT.